This TCR beta chain derives from a study of post-analysis software for immune sequencing data. For this clonotype: Its antigen remains unknown.

Broader study findings: A handful of TRBV segments were significantly more frequent in patients than in controls. TRBV5-6, TRBV5-1 and TRBV20-1 were among these segments. F-measure co-clustering was strong for batch-matched samples.

Libraries were made from TCR beta cDNA, and they carried unique molecular identifiers. TCRdb itself ran the PCR reads through MiXCR, one entry per CDR3 protein. The table records approximately 660,000 distinct CDR3 sequences, around 60% of them present only once. The V end was cut by 7 bases, the J end by 1 base, with 10 bases between. Per the germline V gene, CDR1 is SQVTM and CDR2 is ANQGSEA. The CDR3 contains 12 residues. The TCR originated in a girl aged 2-10 years with multiple sclerosis. This chain uses TRBV29-1 with TRBJ1-1; D is undetermined. Sequenced sample: blood. This CDR3 is CSALDGNTEAFF. In nucleotides, the CDR3 is TGCAGCGCCTTGGACGGGAACACTGAAGCTTTCTTT.